This TCR beta chain was identified during a study of long-term antiretroviral therapy in people with HIV. Study findings and constraints: Diversity remained lower than transplant donor controls, even though it increased after ART. Investigators report no available data on ART adherence, viral resistance or therapy changes.

As for this clone: What it binds is unknown.

The authors ran the immunoSEQ assay, v3.0, at survey level. Method: immunoSEQ multiplex PCR; TCRdb's copy keeps in-frame clones and lacks some. The sample carries roughly 17,000 clones, 90% to 95% recorded once. Trimming removed 1 base from V and 1 base from J; junction bases left unmatched: 9. This CDR3 region has 19 residues. Germline loops: CDR1 LGHNT, CDR2 FRNRAP. The clonotype was recovered from a man aged 45 to 65 with HIV. The V call is TRBV12-5, the J call TRBJ2-7; 14 bases are shared with TRBD2. This specimen consisted of unsorted PBMCs, obtained 3 years after starting antiretroviral therapy. CDR3 loop: CASGLAQGTSGGRSYEQYF. CDR3 sequence (DNA): TGTGCTAGTGGTTTGGCGCAAGGGACTAGCGGGGGTAGGTCCTACGAGCAGTACTTC.